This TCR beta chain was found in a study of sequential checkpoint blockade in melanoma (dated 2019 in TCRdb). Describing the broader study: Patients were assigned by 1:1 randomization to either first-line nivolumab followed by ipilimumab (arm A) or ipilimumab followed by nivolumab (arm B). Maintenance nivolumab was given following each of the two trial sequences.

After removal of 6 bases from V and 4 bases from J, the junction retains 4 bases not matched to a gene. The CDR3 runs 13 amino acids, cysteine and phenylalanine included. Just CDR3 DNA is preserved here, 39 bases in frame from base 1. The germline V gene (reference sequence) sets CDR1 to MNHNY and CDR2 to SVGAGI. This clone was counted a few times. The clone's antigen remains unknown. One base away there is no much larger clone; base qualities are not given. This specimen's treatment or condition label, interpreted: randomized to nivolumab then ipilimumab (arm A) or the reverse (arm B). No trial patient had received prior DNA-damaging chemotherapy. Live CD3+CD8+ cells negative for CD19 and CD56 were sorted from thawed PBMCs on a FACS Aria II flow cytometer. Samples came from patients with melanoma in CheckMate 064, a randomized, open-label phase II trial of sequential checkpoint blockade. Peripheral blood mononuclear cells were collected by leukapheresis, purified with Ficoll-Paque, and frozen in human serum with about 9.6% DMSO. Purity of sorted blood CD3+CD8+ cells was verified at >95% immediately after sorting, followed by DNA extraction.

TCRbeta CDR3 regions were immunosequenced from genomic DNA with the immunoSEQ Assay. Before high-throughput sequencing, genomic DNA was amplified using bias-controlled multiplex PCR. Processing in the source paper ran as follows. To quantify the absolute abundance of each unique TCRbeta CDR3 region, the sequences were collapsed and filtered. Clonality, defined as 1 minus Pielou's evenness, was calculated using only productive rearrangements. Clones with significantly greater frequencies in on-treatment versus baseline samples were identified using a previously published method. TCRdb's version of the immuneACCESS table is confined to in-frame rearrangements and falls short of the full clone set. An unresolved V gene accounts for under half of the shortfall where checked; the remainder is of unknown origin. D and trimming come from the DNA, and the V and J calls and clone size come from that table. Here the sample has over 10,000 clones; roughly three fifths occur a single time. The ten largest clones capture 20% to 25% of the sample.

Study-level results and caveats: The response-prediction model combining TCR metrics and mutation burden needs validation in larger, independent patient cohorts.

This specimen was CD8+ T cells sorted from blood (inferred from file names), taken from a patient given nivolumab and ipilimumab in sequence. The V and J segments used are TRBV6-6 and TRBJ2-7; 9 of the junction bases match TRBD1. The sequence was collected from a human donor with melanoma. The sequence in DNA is TGTGCCAGCAGCGGACAGGGGTTGTACGAGCAGTACTTC. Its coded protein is CASSGQGLYEQYF.